A few counts support the clone carrying this T cell receptor (beta chain). Its antigen is as yet unknown. The CDR3 extends over 12 amino acids. V was trimmed by 7 bases and J by 5 bases, leaving 11 bases between them. Germline V lookup: CDR1 SNHLY, CDR2 FYNNEI. This sample was taken from a study of shared clonotypes between healthy human individuals. Study observations and caveats: Compared with clonotypes that all four donors shared, non-shared clonotypes had lower generation probabilities. Clonotype sharing across donors was expected to vary with sequencing depth.

Per the original methods: Filtering of immunoSEQ junctional sequences could not match full-length read filtering. Only in-frame clones appear in the TCRdb table, and some are missing; sequencing was by immunoSEQ multiplex PCR. That table is the source of V, J and clone size, and D and trimming were worked out from the DNA. Among 150,000 to 200,000 clones listed, about 66% were seen once. The sequenced material came from memory CD4+ T cells sorted from blood. Subset in this sample: CD45RA-negative fraction. The clonotype originates from a man aged 30 to 39 in good health. This chain joins TRBV2 and TRBJ1-1, with D possibly TRBD1 on 6 matching bases. The CDR3 reads CASIDRGTEAFF. The CDR3 DNA sequence: TGTGCCAGCATAGATAGGGGGACTGAAGCTTTCTTT.